The next 21 T cell receptor beta chains were all read from a single sample in a study of blood T cell repertoires in COVID-19. The method was immunoSEQ multiplex PCR; TCRdb's version includes in-frame clones alone and lacks a portion of them. The repertoire holds fewer than 300,000 clones, with roughly 90% as singletons. Sequencing was carried out using peripheral blood. The source of these receptors is a man between 18 and 35 years old with active or convalescent COVID-19.

J is TRBJ1-3 and V is TRBV3-1 (or the pseudogene TRBV3-2); D gene uncertain. Trimming shortened V by 1 base and J by 9 bases, and 10 bases separated the two germline ends. CDR3 size: 13 residues. Looked up from germline, CDR1 is LGHDT and CDR2 is YNNKEL (reference sequence). Written as DNA, the CDR3 is TGTGCCAGCAGCCAAGGTTCCGTCAGCACCATATATTTT. Amino acids: CASSQGSVSTIYF.

The chain uses TRBV7-9 and TRBJ2-2; TRBD1 might be the D (6 bases). Germline-derived CDR1 and CDR2 are SEHNR and FQNEAQ (reference sequence). The V and J ends lost 1 base and 7 bases respectively, with 25 bases between them. There are 19 residues in the CDR3. CDR3 loop: CASSLVYSRDTRRGGELFF. In DNA form, the CDR3 reads TGTGCCAGCAGCTTAGTGTACTCTCGGGACACCCGACGGGGCGGGGAGCTGTTTTTT.

This chain joins TRBV5-6 and TRBJ1-2; possibly TRBD1 for D (5 bases). The CDR3 has 15 amino acids. Trimming took 5 bases from V and 4 from J, leaving 18 bases between them. Germline loops: CDR1 SGHDT, CDR2 YYEEEE. This CDR3 is CASSYSRGGAYGYTF. The CDR3 DNA follows: TGTGCCAGCAGTTACTCTAGGGGCGGAGCCTATGGCTACACCTTC.

The chain joins TRBV7-6 to TRBJ1-3; D might be TRBD1 (6 bases). Germline CDR1 SGHVS, CDR2 FNYEAQ. Trimming left V 2 bases short and J 4 bases short, with 9 bases between. The CDR3 totals 14 residues. The CDR3 nucleotides read TGTGCCAGCAGCTTAAACAGGGCCGGAAACACCATATATTTT. It yields the protein CASSLNRAGNTIYF. Full variable domain (outside the CDR3, taken from reference TRBV7-6 and TRBJ1-3): GAGVSQSPRYKVTKRGQDVALRCDPISGHVSLYWYRQALGQGPEFLTYFNYEAQQDKSGLPNDRFSAERPEGSISTLTIQRTEQRDSAMYRCASSLNRAGNTIYFGEGSWLTVV.

V is TRBV9 and J is TRBJ1-2, with 10 bases lining up with TRBD1. Per germline, CDR1 SGDLS and CDR2 YYNGEE. Unmatched junction bases numbered 3, after V lost 0 bases and J lost 4 bases. The CDR3 runs 15 residues. The CDR3 DNA follows: TGTGCCAGCAGCGTAGGGACAGGGGGGAGCTATGGCTACACCTTC. It is translated as CASSVGTGGSYGYTF.

The chain uses TRBV19 and TRBJ1-2; D is unresolved. The V and J ends lost 1 base and 3 bases respectively, with 9 bases between them. CDR3 length: 14 amino acids. Looked up from germline, CDR1 is LNHDA and CDR2 is SQIVND (reference sequence). CDR3 nucleotides: TGTGCCAGTAGTATAGGGGCAGCCGACTATGGCTACACCTTC. As protein: CASSIGAADYGYTF.

The chain is built from TRBV6-2 or TRBV6-3 and TRBJ2-2, with a tentative D call TRBD1 (6 bases). Germline values: CDR1 MNHEY, CDR2 SVGEGT. Trimming took off 0 bases at V and 7 bases at J, with 18 bases between the two ends. This CDR3 contains 17 residues. The CDR3 nucleotides are TGTGCCAGCAGTTACTCGCCGGACAGCCCCGGAGACGGGGAGCTGTTTTTT. It translates to CASSYSPDSPGDGELFF.

The rearrangement links TRBV13 to TRBJ2-7; 7 nucleotides align to TRBD1. Losses at the gene ends were 5 bases for V and 6 bases for J; bases not matched to a gene: 13. Germline V gene data show CDR1 as PRHDT and CDR2 as FYEKMQ (reference sequence). The CDR3 runs to 15 residues. The CDR3 loop reads CASSPNSRDSCEQYF. Written as DNA, the CDR3 is TGTGCCAGCAGCCCAAACTCTCGGGACAGTTGCGAGCAGTACTTC.

The V and J genes are TRBV4-3 and TRBJ2-7; D is possibly TRBD1 (6 bases). This CDR3 region has 16 residues. V lost 0 bases, J lost 0 bases, and 12 bases lay in between. Germline CDR1 reads LGHNA; CDR2 reads YSLEER. The CDR3 spells CASSQERTVSSYEQYF. The CDR3 coding sequence is TGCGCCAGCAGCCAAGAGAGGACAGTAAGCTCCTACGAGCAGTACTTC.

The chain carries TRBV6-5 and TRBJ2-7; 8 positions match TRBD1. The length of the CDR3 is 13 residues. The germline gives CDR1 MNHEY, CDR2 SVGAGI. The J segment lost 7 bases and the V segment lost 2 bases, leaving 4 bases of the junction unmatched. The DNA of the CDR3 is TGTGCCAGCAGTTACACGGACAGGGAAGAGCAGTACTTC. As protein: CASSYTDREEQYF.

This chain uses TRBV20-1 with TRBJ2-7, with a possible D match to TRBD2 (6 bases). The V end was cut by 6 bases, the J end by 6 bases, with 12 bases between. Per the germline V gene, CDR1 is DFQATT and CDR2 is SNEGSKA (reference sequence). The length of the CDR3 is 11 residues. In DNA, the CDR3 is TGCAGTGCATTAGGGGAGGTCGAGCAGTACTTC. It is translated as CSALGEVEQYF.

This clone was found once. The chain uses TRBV7-6 and TRBJ2-3, with 11 nucleotides matching TRBD2. Germline trimming cut 5 bases from V and 4 bases from J; bases unmatched to any gene: 8. The germline CDR1 and CDR2 sequences are SGHVS and FNYEAQ. The CDR3 covers 16 residues. CDR3 region: CASSPLAGGQPDTQYF. DNA for the CDR3: TGTGCCAGCAGCCCGTTAGCGGGGGGGCAACCAGATACGCAGTATTTT.

This clone was detected a few times. J is TRBJ1-1 and V is TRBV2; D remains unclear. This CDR3 is built from 10 residues. Germline CDR1 SNHLY, CDR2 FYNNEI. With 8 bases removed from V and 11 bases from J, the gap between germline ends came to 12 bases. The CDR3 loop is CASGRVYAFF. CDR3 nucleotides: TGTGCCAGCGGGAGGGTATATGCTTTCTTT.

The chain links TRBV3-1 (or the pseudogene TRBV3-2) to TRBJ1-2; tentatively, D is TRBD1 (5 bases). This CDR3 has 15 residues. V gave up 4 bases and J gave up 4 bases, with 16 bases separating them. CDR1 is LGHDT, CDR2 YNNKEL, per germline (reference sequence). CDR3 in DNA: TGTGCCAGCAGCCGGGCGGGGGGGGAGTTCTATGGCTACACCTTC. It codes for CASSRAGGEFYGYTF.

This clone was recorded at least ten times. The chain is built from TRBV7-8 and TRBJ1-3; possible D gene TRBD1, 6 bases. The CDR3 totals 14 residues. CDR1 SGHVS and CDR2 FQNEAQ come from the germline V gene. The V gene lost 3 bases and the J gene lost 2 bases, with 8 bases spanning the gap. The CDR3 DNA reads as TGTGCCAGCAGCTTGGACAGAACTGGAAACACCATATATTTT. Translation gives CASSLDRTGNTIYF.

The chain carries TRBV15 and TRBJ1-1; 11 nucleotides align to TRBD1. In germline, CDR1 is LNHNV, CDR2 YYDKDF (reference sequence). The CDR3 has 18 amino acids. J was trimmed by 3 bases and V by 0 bases; bases with no gene match: 9. The CDR3 spells CATSRDQRTGGWDTEAFF. The CDR3 nucleotides read TGTGCCACCAGCAGAGATCAACGGACAGGGGGCTGGGACACTGAAGCTTTCTTT.

This rearrangement joins TRBV2 to TRBJ2-5; possible D gene TRBD2, 6 bases. CDR1 SNHLY and CDR2 FYNNEI come from the germline V gene. CDR3 length equals 15 residues. Trimming removed 7 bases from V and 4 bases from J, with 19 bases in between. CDR3 amino acids: CASTNSGSMGETQYF. CDR3 bases: TGTGCCAGCACCAATAGCGGCTCTATGGGAGAGACCCAGTACTTC.

V is TRBV19 and J is TRBJ2-5, with 7 nucleotides matching TRBD2. The germline gives CDR1 LNHDA, CDR2 SQIVND (reference sequence). After removal of 2 bases from V and 5 bases from J, the junction contained 8 bases not matched to a gene. The CDR3 has 15 amino acids. CDR3 loop: CASSISGGTGETQYF. CDR3 bases: TGTGCCAGTAGTATATCCGGGGGGACCGGCGAGACCCAGTACTTC.

V and J are TRBV7-3 and TRBJ1-1; D not certain. CDR3 length equals 13 residues. Trimming removed 5 bases from V and 1 base from J, with 8 bases in between. CDR1 is SGHTA, CDR2 FQGTGA, per germline. Here the CDR3 reads CASSLHRNTEAFF. As DNA, the CDR3 is TGTGCCAGCAGCCTACACAGGAACACTGAAGCTTTCTTT.

The V call is TRBV19, the J call TRBJ1-4; D remains unclear. The V and J ends lost 6 bases and 0 bases respectively, with 11 bases between them. The CDR3 runs to 15 residues. Germline V lookup: CDR1 LNHDA, CDR2 SQIVND (reference sequence). The CDR3 nucleotides read TGTGCCAGTAGCAAAGGTCAGGCAACTAATGAAAAACTGTTTTTT. It is translated as CASSKGQATNEKLFF. Full variable domain (rest looked up from reference TRBV19 and TRBJ1-4): DGGITQSPKYLFRKEGQNVTLSCEQNLNHDAMYWYRQDPGQGLRLIYYSQIVNDFQKGDIAEGYSVSREKKESFPLTVTSAQKNPTAFYLCASSKGQATNEKLFFGSGTQLSVL.

This chain connects TRBV12-3 or TRBV12-4 to TRBJ2-7, with D possibly being TRBD2 (5 bases). This CDR3 is 13 amino acids long. V was trimmed by 5 bases and J by 9 bases, leaving 17 bases between them. This chain's CDR3 is CASSPAWPEGQYF. The DNA for the CDR3 is TGTGCCAGCAGTCCCGCGTGGCCTGAGGGGCAGTACTTC.